The next 30 T cell receptor beta chains were all read from a single sample in a study of blood T cell repertoires in COVID-19. Method: immunoSEQ multiplex PCR; TCRdb's copy keeps in-frame clones and lacks some. Among 110,000 or so clones listed, around 74% were seen once. Input material: peripheral blood. Receptor source: a woman in her 70s with acute or convalescent COVID-19.

This clone was seen a handful of times. This chain's CDR3 is CASSLDSRTGVGTQYF. The CDR3 DNA sequence: TGTGCCAGCAGCTTAGATAGCCGGACAGGGGTGGGCACCCAGTACTTC. The V gene is TRBV7-2, the J gene TRBJ2-5; TRBD1 matches at 9 bases. This CDR3 region has 16 residues. The germline CDR1 and CDR2 sequences are SGHTA and FQGNSA. V was clipped by 1 base and J by 8 bases; unmatched bases: 11.

This chain uses TRBV4-1 with TRBJ1-4; D is unclear. The CDR3 totals 16 residues. Deletions cut 3 bases from V and 3 bases from J, with 14 bases between. From germline, CDR1 is MGHRA and CDR2 YSYEKL. Here the CDR3 DNA reads TGCGCCAGCAGCCAGGGCACACGAGCGGCTAATGAAAAACTGTTTTTT. Its translation: CASSQGTRAANEKLFF.

This clone came up a few times. The gene calls are TRBV19 and TRBJ1-2, with D possibly TRBD1 on 5 matching bases. This CDR3 is built from 19 residues. The ends were cut back, 7 bases at V and 1 base at J, with 28 bases in the middle. CDR1 is LNHDA and CDR2 is SQIVND in the germline V gene (reference sequence). CDR3 nucleotides: TGTGCCAGTACCCCCGCCGGGGGGAGGCTCGGGTTGAGTAACTATGGCTACACCTTC. Residues: CASTPAGGRLGLSNYGYTF.

The rearrangement uses TRBV18 and TRBJ1-5; perhaps TRBD1 as D (6 bases). Trimming removed 6 bases from V and 2 bases from J, with 11 bases in between. Germline V gives CDR1 KGHSH, CDR2 LQKENI. This CDR3 has 14 amino acids. The DNA for the CDR3 is TGTGCCAGCTCCGAGGACAGAGGCAATCAGCCCCAGCATTTT. Encoded protein: CASSEDRGNQPQHF.

The chain employs TRBV7-9 and TRBJ1-2; D is possibly TRBD1 (6 bases). Trimming left V 5 bases short and J 0 bases short, with 13 bases between. The germline gives CDR1 SEHNR, CDR2 FQNEAQ (reference sequence). The CDR3 runs to 15 residues. CDR3 nucleotide sequence: TGTGCCAGCAGCCCCGGACAGTTAGCTAACTATGGCTACACCTTC. Translated, it gives CASSPGQLANYGYTF.

The chain combines TRBV9 with TRBJ2-1; TRBD2 matches 7 bases. This CDR3 is built from 15 residues. CDR1 and CDR2 from the germline V gene are SGDLS and YYNGEE. Trimming removed 3 bases from V and 0 bases from J; junction bases left unmatched: 3. The CDR3 spells CASSAAGSSYNEQFF. DNA of the CDR3: TGTGCCAGCAGCGCAGCGGGGTCCTCCTACAATGAGCAGTTCTTC.

This chain uses TRBV5-4 with TRBJ2-3; 8 nucleotides align to TRBD1. Trimming removed 1 base from V and 2 bases from J; junction bases left unmatched: 3. The CDR3 contains 15 residues. Germline V CDR1 and CDR2: SGHNT, YYREEE (reference sequence). The CDR3 DNA follows: TGTGCCAGCAGCTTGCGACAGGGGCACACAGATACGCAGTATTTT. Protein sequence: CASSLRQGHTDTQYF.

CDR3 residues: CASSVDSEAYGYTF. The CDR3 DNA reads TGCGCCAGCAGCGTAGACAGTGAGGCCTATGGCTACACCTTC. The rearrangement joins TRBV5-1 to TRBJ1-2; possible D gene TRBD1, 5 bases. The germline V gene has CDR1 SGHRS and CDR2 YFSETQ. Trimming cost V 4 bases and J 4 bases, with 14 bases left between them. The CDR3 is 14 amino acids. Complete variable domain (other parts from reference TRBV5-1 and TRBJ1-2): KAGVTQTPRYLIKTRGQQVTLSCSPISGHRSVSWYQQTPGQGLQFLFEYFSETQRNKGNFPGRFSGRQFSNSRSEMNVSTLELGDSALYLCASSVDSEAYGYTFGSGTRLTVV.

This rearrangement joins TRBV3-1 (or the pseudogene TRBV3-2) to TRBJ1-2; no firm D call. V lost 0 bases to trimming and J lost 8 bases, with 19 bases between them. CDR1 and CDR2 (germline): LGHDT, YNNKEL (reference sequence). The CDR3 sequence is 16 residues long. The CDR3 bases are TGTGCCAGCAGCCAAGATCTTGTCCCGCTCTCGGTGGGCTACACCTTC. Protein product: CASSQDLVPLSVGYTF.

In nucleotides, the CDR3 is TGTGCCAGCAGCGCACAGGGGACGAGCTCCTACGAGCAGTACTTC. It yields the protein CASSAQGTSSYEQYF. The chain has TRBV9 and TRBJ2-7; 7 nucleotides align to TRBD1. The CDR3 covers 15 residues. Germline CDR1 and CDR2: SGDLS and YYNGEE. J lost 0 bases, V lost 3 bases, and 6 bases had no gene match.

The chain is built from TRBV3-1 (or the pseudogene TRBV3-2) and TRBJ1-1; 9 bases are shared with TRBD1. The CDR3 length is 14 residues. Germline CDR1 LGHDT, CDR2 YNNKEL (reference sequence). After removal of 4 bases from V and 4 bases from J, the junction contained 4 bases not matched to a gene. The CDR3 nucleotides read TGTGCCAGCAGCCGCGGGACAGGGTCCACTGAAGCTTTCTTT. This sequence encodes CASSRGTGSTEAFF.

The genes are TRBV19 and TRBJ2-5, with TRBD2 matching 12 bases. Trimming removed 5 bases from V and 3 bases from J; junction bases left unmatched: 7. The CDR3 totals 16 residues. Germline V gene lookup returns CDR1 LNHDA and CDR2 SQIVND (reference sequence). As DNA, the CDR3 is TGTGCCAGTAGTCCGTCAAGACTAGCGGGGGAAGAGACCCAGTACTTC. It yields the protein CASSPSRLAGEETQYF. Full variable domain (outside the CDR3, taken from reference TRBV19 and TRBJ2-5): DGGITQSPKYLFRKEGQNVTLSCEQNLNHDAMYWYRQDPGQGLRLIYYSQIVNDFQKGDIAEGYSVSREKKESFPLTVTSAQKNPTAFYLCASSPSRLAGEETQYFGPGTRLLVL.

This sequence joins TRBV12-3 or TRBV12-4 and TRBJ2-5; 7 bases map to TRBD1. There are 13 residues in the CDR3. The ends lost 6 bases at V and 5 bases at J; junction bases unmatched: 6. The CDR3 spells CASRTDRRETQYF. The CDR3 coding sequence is TGTGCCAGCAGAACGGACAGGCGGGAGACCCAGTACTTC.

The chain couples TRBV6-2 or TRBV6-3 to TRBJ2-2, with 12 nucleotides matching TRBD2. This CDR3 region has 16 residues. After removal of 5 bases from V and 2 bases from J, the junction contained 3 bases not matched to a gene. Germline CDR1 and CDR2: MNHEY and SVGEGT. The CDR3 sequence is CASSGLAGSNTGELFF. The CDR3 bases are TGTGCCAGCAGTGGACTAGCGGGGTCTAACACCGGGGAGCTGTTTTTT.

This sequence joins TRBV4-1 and TRBJ2-1; 7 bases align to TRBD1. Germline CDR1 reads MGHRA; CDR2 reads YSYEKL. The trim removed 7 bases at V and 6 bases at J, leaving 0 bases unmatched. The CDR3 has 11 residues. This CDR3 is CASNRGNEQFF. The CDR3 bases are TGCGCCAGCAACAGGGGCAATGAGCAGTTCTTC.

This clone was seen only a few times. This chain uses TRBV3-1 (or the pseudogene TRBV3-2) with TRBJ2-7; 8 nucleotides line up with TRBD1. CDR3 length: 16 residues. Trimming took 4 bases from V and 0 from J; bases not matched to a gene: 8. The germline gives CDR1 LGHDT, CDR2 YNNKEL (reference sequence). As DNA, the CDR3 is TGTGCCAGCAGCCCCCGGGGACAGGCGAACTCCTACGAGCAGTACTTC. Translated: CASSPRGQANSYEQYF.

The sample holds a few counts of this clone. V and J are TRBV29-1 and TRBJ1-2; 8 nucleotides align to TRBD1. CDR1 and CDR2 (germline): SQVTM, ANQGSEA. The junction had 7 bases not matched to a gene; V was cut back by 7 bases and J by 3 bases. The CDR3 sequence is 13 residues long. The chain's CDR3 is CSGRTGLDYGYTF. The CDR3 nucleotides are TGCAGCGGGCGGACAGGGTTGGACTATGGCTACACCTTC.

V gene TRBV28 combines with J gene TRBJ1-2; weak D call: TRBD1 (5 bases). Deletions cut 6 bases from V and 2 bases from J, with 22 bases between. The germline gives CDR1 MDHEN, CDR2 SYDVKM. The CDR3 is made up of 17 amino acids. The DNA for the CDR3 is TGTGCCAGCAGCTTAAGACCCCTCGCAGGGTTCAACTATGGCTACACCTTC. Translating it yields CASSLRPLAGFNYGYTF.

The chain employs TRBV6-4 and TRBJ2-7, with D possibly TRBD2 on 5 matching bases. Trimming took 0 bases from V and 3 from J, leaving 15 bases between them. CDR1 and CDR2 (germline): MRHNA, SNTAGT. The CDR3 length is 16 residues. CDR3 sequence reads: CASSDSGPSGNYEQYF. The CDR3 region has the DNA TGTGCCAGCAGTGACTCGGGCCCCAGCGGCAACTACGAGCAGTACTTC.

This chain links TRBV4-1 with TRBJ1-5; D ambiguous. CDR3 size: 16 residues. Germline CDR1 is MGHRA and CDR2 is YSYEKL. V was pared by 0 bases and J by 0 bases, with 9 bases between. CDR3 DNA sequence: TGCGCCAGCAGCCAAGATTCGGGGTATAGCAATCAGCCCCAGCATTTT. It is translated as CASSQDSGYSNQPQHF.

In this sample, this clone turned up a few times. This rearrangement joins TRBV5-6 to TRBJ2-6; 8 nucleotides match TRBD1. Per the germline V gene, CDR1 is SGHDT and CDR2 is YYEEEE. This CDR3 region has 18 residues. J lost 2 bases, V lost 4 bases, and 11 bases had no gene match. In DNA, the CDR3 is TGTGCCAGCAGCACCAGGACAGGGTTGAGGCCTGGGGCCAACGTCCTGACTTTC. It specifies CASSTRTGLRPGANVLTF.

The chain couples TRBV6-6 to TRBJ2-7; 7 nucleotides match TRBD1. CDR1 and CDR2 from the germline V gene are MNHNY and SVGAGI (reference sequence). The J segment lost 3 bases and the V segment lost 6 bases, leaving 8 bases of the junction unmatched. The CDR3 has 14 amino acids. The DNA for the CDR3 is TGTGCCAGCAGGCGACAGGGAACCGACTACGAGCAGTACTTC. This codes for CASRRQGTDYEQYF.

The rearrangement links TRBV6-5 to TRBJ1-5; a weak D match, TRBD1 (6 bases). The CDR3 length is 12 residues. CDR1 and CDR2 (germline): MNHEY, SVGAGI. The germline V and J ends were trimmed by 6 bases and 10 bases, with 13 bases remaining between them. The CDR3 DNA reads as TGTGCCAGCAGGGGGGGGGCGTCCCCCCAGCATTTT. It encodes CASRGGASPQHF.

The rearrangement links TRBV6-4 to TRBJ1-6; D is perhaps TRBD1 (6 bases). Trimming shortened V by 3 bases and J by 6 bases, and 15 bases separated the two germline ends. The CDR3 runs to 16 residues. Germline assignment: CDR1 MRHNA and CDR2 SNTAGT. The CDR3 DNA is TGTGCCAGCAGTGAAAATCCCACAGGGACTAATTCACCCCTCCACTTT. It codes for CASSENPTGTNSPLHF.

The V call is TRBV2, the J call TRBJ2-2; D may be TRBD1 (5 bases). This CDR3 is built from 15 residues. Germline V gene data show CDR1 as SNHLY and CDR2 as FYNNEI. Trimming cost V 10 bases and J 5 bases, with 20 bases left between them. The CDR3 protein is CATPRPQGLTGELFF. CDR3 coding DNA: TGTGCCACCCCTCGACCCCAGGGTCTTACCGGGGAGCTGTTTTTT.

The V gene is TRBV3-1 (or the pseudogene TRBV3-2), the J gene TRBJ2-5; 13 bases match TRBD2. CDR1 and CDR2 from the germline V gene are LGHDT and YNNKEL (reference sequence). V was clipped by 5 bases and J by 5 bases; unmatched bases: 5. The CDR3 totals 15 residues. CDR3 DNA: TGTGCCAGCAGCAAACTAGCGGGGGGGACCGAGACCCAGTACTTC. Residues: CASSKLAGGTETQYF.

The chain combines TRBV9 with TRBJ2-2, with 8 nucleotides matching TRBD2. The CDR3 covers 16 residues. Germline trimming cut 3 bases from V and 1 base from J; bases unmatched to any gene: 5. Per germline, CDR1 SGDLS and CDR2 YYNGEE. The CDR3 DNA follows: TGTGCCAGCAGCGGAGTGGGACTAGGGAACACCGGGGAGCTGTTTTTT. Its translation: CASSGVGLGNTGELFF.

The chain links TRBV28 to TRBJ1-5; no definite D call. This CDR3 is 15 amino acids long. In germline, CDR1 is MDHEN, CDR2 SYDVKM. Trimming stripped 3 bases from V and 0 bases from J, with 9 bases between. The CDR3 coding sequence is TGTGCCAGCAGTTTGGGAGGAGTTAGCAATCAGCCCCAGCATTTT. Translation gives CASSLGGVSNQPQHF.

DNA of the CDR3: TGTGCCAGCAGCCTAGCGGGGGGATCAGATACGCAGTATTTT. Translated: CASSLAGGSDTQYF. This chain uses TRBV6-4 with TRBJ2-3, with 11 bases lining up with TRBD2. Per the germline V gene, CDR1 is MRHNA and CDR2 is SNTAGT. The V gene end was trimmed by 6 bases and the J gene end by 4 bases; junction bases not matched to a gene: 3. The CDR3 runs 14 residues.

This chain links TRBV6-6 with TRBJ1-5; D is unresolved. CDR3 length: 13 amino acids. Deletions cut 7 bases from V and 9 bases from J, with 16 bases between. In germline, CDR1 is MNHNY, CDR2 SVGAGI (reference sequence). The CDR3 DNA reads as TGTGCCAGCACCGATGCTAGAATCGGGCCCCAGCATTTT. It codes for CASTDARIGPQHF.